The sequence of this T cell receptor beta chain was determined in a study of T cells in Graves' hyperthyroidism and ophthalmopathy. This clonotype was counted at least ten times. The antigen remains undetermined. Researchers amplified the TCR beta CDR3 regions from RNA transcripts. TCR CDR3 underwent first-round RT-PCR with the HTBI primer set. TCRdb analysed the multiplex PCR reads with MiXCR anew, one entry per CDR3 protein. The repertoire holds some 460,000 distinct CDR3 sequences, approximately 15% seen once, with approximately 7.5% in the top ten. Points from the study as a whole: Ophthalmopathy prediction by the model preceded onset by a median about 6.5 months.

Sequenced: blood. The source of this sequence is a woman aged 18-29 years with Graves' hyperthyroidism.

Written as DNA, the CDR3 is TGTGCCAGCAGTTTGACCACAGGGTCACCTTCCATATATTTT. Translated, it gives CASSLTTGSPSIYF. The chain uses TRBV27 and TRBJ1-3, with D maybe TRBD1 (6 bases). Trimming cost V 3 bases and J 11 bases, with 17 bases left between them. This CDR3 has 14 amino acids. CDR1 is MNHEY and CDR2 is SMNVEV in the germline V gene (reference sequence).